The 27 T cell receptor beta chains reported below all come from one sample, sequenced in a study of blood T cell repertoires in COVID-19. The table came from immunoSEQ multiplex PCR; TCRdb's copy has only in-frame clones and leaves some out. The repertoire holds 150,000 or so clones, with roughly 78% as singletons. Source material: peripheral blood. The receptors were sampled from a man at least 80 years old with acute or convalescent COVID-19.

The gene calls are TRBV7-3 and TRBJ1-1; D unclear. Trimming took off 5 bases at V and 1 base at J, with 17 bases between the two ends. There are 16 residues in the CDR3. The germline V gene has CDR1 SGHTA and CDR2 FQGTGA. The CDR3 protein is CASSRSAMTGNTEAFF. The CDR3 nucleotides are TGTGCCAGCAGCCGAAGTGCGATGACTGGGAACACTGAAGCTTTCTTT. Combining the CDR3 with reference TRBV7-3 and TRBJ1-1 gives the whole variable domain GAGVSQTPSNKVTEKGKYVELRCDPISGHTALYWYRQSLGQGPEFLIYFQGTGAADDSGLPNDRFFAVRPEGSVSTLKIQRTERGDSAVYLCASSRSAMTGNTEAFFGQGTRLTVV.

V gene TRBV24-1 combines with J gene TRBJ2-7; TRBD1 is a possible D gene (6 bases). Germline values: CDR1 KGHDR, CDR2 SFDVKD. Trimming removed 3 bases from V and 0 bases from J, with 8 bases in between. The CDR3 contains 14 residues. The CDR3 spells CATSDQGGSYEQYV. In DNA form, the CDR3 reads TGTGCCACCAGTGATCAAGGGGGCTCCTACGAGCAGTACGTC.

In its sample, this clone was seen once. The gene calls are TRBV18 and TRBJ2-7; perhaps TRBD2 as D (5 bases). Trimming cost V 0 bases and J 3 bases, with 18 bases left between them. This CDR3 has 17 residues. Germline V gene sequence: CDR1 KGHSH, CDR2 LQKENI. CDR3 sequence (DNA): TGTGCCAGCTCACCACCTCGTACACCCGGGGTGGGCTACGAGCAGTACTTC. It encodes CASSPPRTPGVGYEQYF.

CDR3: CASSYRDTDTQYF. CDR3 nucleotides: TGTGCCAGCAGCTACAGGGACACAGATACGCAGTATTTT. The chain is built from TRBV3-1 (or the pseudogene TRBV3-2) and TRBJ2-3; D perhaps matches TRBD1 (6 bases). CDR1 is LGHDT, CDR2 YNNKEL, per germline (reference sequence). This CDR3 comprises 13 residues. The V and J ends lost 5 bases and 2 bases respectively, with 8 bases between them.

This rearrangement joins TRBV7-3 to TRBJ2-5; D is unclear. The V and J ends lost 5 bases and 2 bases respectively, with 9 bases between them. The V gene's germline CDR1 is SGHTA and CDR2 FQGTGA. The CDR3 runs to 13 residues. As DNA, the CDR3 is TGTGCCAGCAGCCCCGGGTCTCAAGAGACCCAGTACTTC. This codes for CASSPGSQETQYF.

The chain is built from TRBV18 and TRBJ2-7; 11 nucleotides match TRBD1. Germline V gene lookup returns CDR1 KGHSH and CDR2 LQKENI. The CDR3 length is 13 residues. V gave up 4 bases and J gave up 6 bases; unmatched junction bases: 2. For the CDR3, the DNA is TGTGCCAGCTCACTGGGACAGGGGGGCGAGCAGTACGTC. As protein: CASSLGQGGEQYV.

The chain combines TRBV5-5 with TRBJ1-5; D remains unclear. The CDR3 spans 13 residues. Trimming took off 7 bases at V and 3 bases at J, with 11 bases between the two ends. Germline assignment: CDR1 SGHKS and CDR2 YYEKEE (reference sequence). CDR3 residues: CASGPRDNQPQHF. The CDR3 bases are TGTGCCAGCGGTCCAAGAGACAATCAGCCCCAGCATTTT.

The V gene is TRBV2, the J gene TRBJ2-7; 8 nucleotides agree with TRBD1. Germline CDR1 SNHLY, CDR2 FYNNEI. This CDR3 has 14 residues. The V segment lost 6 bases and the J segment 2 bases; nucleotides outside the gene matches: 6. The CDR3 DNA reads as TGTGCCAGCAGCCCCGGACAGGGTCCCTACGAGCAGTACGTC. Its protein is CASSPGQGPYEQYV.

A single count supports this clone. The chain couples TRBV6-2 or TRBV6-3 to TRBJ2-7; the match to TRBD2 covers 8 bases. Germline V CDR1 and CDR2: MNHEY, SVGEGT. The V and J ends lost 2 bases and 0 bases, in that order; junction bases with no gene match: 3. The CDR3 has 15 amino acids. The CDR3 spells CASSYPGTSSYEQYF. CDR3 nucleotides: TGTGCCAGCAGTTACCCTGGGACTAGCTCCTACGAGCAGTACTTC.

V is TRBV7-6 and J is TRBJ2-5, with 13 bases aligning to TRBD2. Germline V CDR1 and CDR2: SGHVS, FNYEAQ. The CDR3 is 16 amino acids. Trimming removed 5 bases from V and 1 base from J; junction bases left unmatched: 4. CDR3 amino acids: CASSPRLAGGQETQYF. The CDR3 DNA follows: TGTGCCAGCAGCCCGAGACTAGCGGGGGGCCAAGAGACCCAGTACTTC.

This clone was seen ten or more times. The chain couples TRBV3-1 (or the pseudogene TRBV3-2) to TRBJ1-6, with 11 bases matching TRBD1. This CDR3 region has 16 residues. Germline lookup yields CDR1 LGHDT and CDR2 YNNKEL (reference sequence). The V gene end was trimmed by 0 bases and the J gene end by 10 bases; junction bases not matched to a gene: 5. This CDR3 is CASSQDWGQGGSPLHF. The CDR3, as DNA: TGTGCCAGCAGCCAAGATTGGGGACAGGGGGGATCACCCCTCCACTTT.

The chain carries TRBV19 and TRBJ1-1, with 9 bases matching TRBD1. The V and J ends lost 5 bases and 5 bases, in that order; junction bases with no gene match: 15. CDR3 length: 17 residues. The germline gives CDR1 LNHDA, CDR2 SQIVND (reference sequence). CDR3 protein: CASSSLAPGQGSTEAFF. The CDR3 DNA is TGTGCCAGTAGTTCTTTGGCCCCGGGACAGGGAAGTACTGAAGCTTTCTTT. Based on the CDR3 plus reference TRBV19 and TRBJ1-1, the full variable domain is DGGITQSPKYLFRKEGQNVTLSCEQNLNHDAMYWYRQDPGQGLRLIYYSQIVNDFQKGDIAEGYSVSREKKESFPLTVTSAQKNPTAFYLCASSSLAPGQGSTEAFFGQGTRLTVV.

Only a few counts were recorded for this clone. The chain combines TRBV5-1 with TRBJ2-7; 11 positions match TRBD2. Germline trimming cut 1 base from V and 4 bases from J; bases unmatched to any gene: 7. CDR3 length: 16 residues. The germline V gene encodes CDR1 SGHRS and CDR2 YFSETQ. The CDR3 spells CASSLRQTSGDYEQYF. The CDR3 DNA follows: TGCGCCAGCAGCTTGCGACAGACTAGCGGGGATTACGAGCAGTACTTC.

CDR3 loop: CASSPVRTSGGSYNEQFF. CDR3 coding DNA: TGTGCCAGTAGTCCCGTTCGGACTAGCGGGGGCAGTTACAATGAGCAGTTCTTC. The chain uses TRBV19 and TRBJ2-1, with 13 nucleotides matching TRBD2. Germline assignment: CDR1 LNHDA and CDR2 SQIVND (reference sequence). The CDR3 is 18 residues long. The V gene end was trimmed by 5 bases and the J gene end by 4 bases; junction bases not matched to a gene: 11.

The chain uses TRBV10-3 and TRBJ2-5, with D possibly matching TRBD2 (5 bases). This CDR3 comprises 13 residues. Germline CDR1 reads ENHRY; CDR2 reads SYGVKD. Between the trimmed V and J ends, which lost 3 bases and 3 bases, there was a span of 8 bases. The CDR3 region is CAISDSGKETQYF. For the CDR3, the DNA is TGTGCCATCAGTGACTCGGGGAAAGAGACCCAGTACTTC.

This chain uses TRBV5-4 with TRBJ1-5; D uncertain. Trimming stripped 5 bases from V and 5 bases from J, with 8 bases between. The germline V gene has CDR1 SGHNT and CDR2 YYREEE (reference sequence). This CDR3 is 12 amino acids long. The CDR3 coding sequence is TGTGCCAGCAGTTTCGGGGATCAGCCCCAGCATTTT. Its translation is CASSFGDQPQHF.

V is TRBV6-5 and J is TRBJ2-1; TRBD2 is a possible D gene (6 bases). The germline V and J ends were trimmed by 7 bases and 3 bases, with 13 bases remaining between them. CDR1 is MNHEY, CDR2 SVGAGI, per germline. This CDR3 spans 14 amino acids. The CDR3 bases are TGTGCCAGCATCGGGAGAGGAAACTACAATGAGCAGTTCTTC. This gives the protein CASIGRGNYNEQFF.

This clone occurred a few times. The rearrangement uses TRBV28 and TRBJ1-3; possible D gene TRBD1, 6 bases. The V gene's germline CDR1 is MDHEN and CDR2 SYDVKM. V lost 3 bases and J 5 bases, leaving 14 bases between the germline ends. The CDR3 contains 15 residues. CDR3 loop: CASSFGGGLRNTIYF. The CDR3 region has the DNA TGTGCCAGCAGTTTTGGCGGGGGGCTTCGAAACACCATATATTTT.

This chain links TRBV2 with TRBJ1-5, with 7 bases identical to TRBD1. V lost 7 bases, J lost 4 bases, and 4 bases stayed unmatched. This CDR3 is built from 13 residues. The germline CDR1 and CDR2 sequences are SNHLY and FYNNEI. For the CDR3, the DNA is TGTGCCAGCACGGGGACAGAGAATCAGCCCCAGCATTTT. Translated: CASTGTENQPQHF.

The chain is built from TRBV13 and TRBJ1-1; D not resolved. Trimming pared 5 bases from V and 2 bases from J, leaving 9 bases between. The germline CDR1 and CDR2 sequences are PRHDT and FYEKMQ (reference sequence). The CDR3 length is 13 residues. CDR3 sequence: CASSLRHNTEAFF. DNA of the CDR3: TGTGCCAGCAGCCTGAGACACAACACTGAAGCTTTCTTT. The full variable domain, rest sourced from reference TRBV13 and TRBJ1-1, is AAGVIQSPRHLIKEKRETATLKCYPIPRHDTVYWYQQGPGQDPQFLISFYEKMQSDKGSIPDRFSAQQFSDYHSELNMSSLELGDSALYFCASSLRHNTEAFFGQGTRLTVV.

This chain uses TRBV7-9 with TRBJ1-3; the match to TRBD1 covers 7 bases. V shed 3 bases and J 4 bases; nucleotides not matched to a gene: 9. Per the germline V gene, CDR1 is SEHNR and CDR2 is FQNEAQ (reference sequence). This CDR3 has 16 residues. The CDR3 loop is CASSLGGTARGNTIYF. The CDR3 DNA reads TGTGCCAGCAGCTTGGGTGGGACAGCGCGGGGAAACACCATATATTTT.

The V call is TRBV15, the J call TRBJ2-5, with 9 bases aligning to TRBD1. Trimming cost V 5 bases and J 5 bases; bases outside gene matches: 12. The CDR3 has 16 amino acids. Germline values: CDR1 LNHNV, CDR2 YYDKDF (reference sequence). The CDR3 nucleotides are TGTGCCACCAGCCAGACCGGGACAGGGATTTGGGAGACCCAGTACTTC. It yields the protein CATSQTGTGIWETQYF.

The rearrangement uses TRBV12-3 or TRBV12-4 and TRBJ2-5; D unresolved. V lost 2 bases to trimming and J lost 7 bases, with 11 bases between them. The CDR3 is 13 residues long. CDR3 amino acids: CASSLQSLGTQYF. For the CDR3, the DNA is TGTGCCAGCAGTTTACAGTCGCTAGGGACCCAGTACTTC.

The chain employs TRBV12-3 or TRBV12-4 and TRBJ2-5, with 9 bases identical to TRBD1. The CDR3 is 13 residues long. The J segment lost 5 bases and the V segment lost 7 bases, leaving 5 bases of the junction unmatched. CDR3 sequence reads: CASNRQGEETQYF. For the CDR3, the DNA is TGTGCCAGCAATCGACAGGGGGAGGAGACCCAGTACTTC.

The V gene is TRBV5-6, the J gene TRBJ2-3; 11 nucleotides match TRBD1. The V gene end was trimmed by 4 bases and the J gene end by 4 bases; junction bases not matched to a gene: 5. Per germline, CDR1 SGHDT and CDR2 YYEEEE. The CDR3 runs to 15 residues. CDR3 in amino acids: CASSGQGAVADTQYF. CDR3 coding DNA: TGTGCCAGCAGCGGACAGGGGGCTGTAGCAGATACGCAGTATTTT.

The sample holds many counts of this clone. The chain joins TRBV6-5 to TRBJ1-4; TRBD1 is a possible D gene (6 bases). This CDR3 is built from 15 residues. The ends were cut back, 6 bases at V and 7 bases at J, with 18 bases in the middle. Germline V CDR1 and CDR2: MNHEY, SVGAGI. The CDR3 loop reads CASRGLQGAGEKLFF. The CDR3, as DNA: TGTGCCAGCAGGGGACTACAGGGAGCAGGTGAAAAACTGTTTTTT.

The chain joins TRBV5-1 to TRBJ1-2; 9 bases map to TRBD1. The V gene end was trimmed by 4 bases and the J gene end by 1 base; junction bases not matched to a gene: 5. The CDR3 contains 15 residues. Per germline, CDR1 SGHRS and CDR2 YFSETQ. CDR3 sequence (DNA): TGCGCCAGCAGCCCGGGACAGGGTGGTAACTATGGCTACACCTTC. Its translation is CASSPGQGGNYGYTF.